This entry concerns a single TCR beta chain. This sample is drawn from a study of blood T cell repertoires in COVID-19. On the study more broadly: COVID-19 samples collected from the United States, Italy and Spain covered acute and convalescent phases. T cells, B-cell-depleted T cells, or PBMCs supplied cDNA or gDNA.

Under the authors' procedure: Amplification with reference gene primers provided the estimates of nucleated cell counts. TCRdb keeps only in-frame clones here, not all; method: immunoSEQ multiplex PCR. That table is the source of V, J and clone size, and D and trimming were worked out from the DNA. The table lists 86,000 or so clones, roughly nine tenths of them singletons, with about 5% in the top ten. The CDR3 length is 13 residues. Per germline, CDR1 KGHDR and CDR2 SFDVKD. The germline V and J ends were trimmed by 6 bases and 1 base, with 8 bases remaining between them. This chain links TRBV24-1 with TRBJ1-1; D unresolved. Sequencing was done on a sample of peripheral blood. The sequence came from a man aged 50 to 59 with active or convalescent COVID-19. CDR3: CATSSAGNTEAFF. In DNA, the CDR3 is TGTGCCACCAGTTCGGCAGGGAACACTGAAGCTTTCTTT.